This T cell receptor beta chain was recovered during a study of cytomegalovirus exposure and HLA in healthy donors (dated by TCRdb to the late 2010s). Background on the whole study: A later analysis indicated that the roughly 120 validation repertoires were generated on the platform also employed for the approximately 670 repertoires of the first cohort. The study aimed to test whether cataloging public T cell receptors could reveal signatures of past pathogen exposure. Besides the first cohort of hundreds of subjects, a separate validation cohort made up of 95 to 150 different subjects was used. The study combined high-throughput TCR immunosequencing, statistical association of individual TCRs with disease status, and machine learning to predict cytomegalovirus infection status.

Paper-wide results and their limitations: All 120 or so repertoires were used to score co-occurrence in the validation cohort in a later analysis, because that analysis had no HLA typing for the cohort. In a later analysis, TCRs clustered in the first cohort were found to also tend to co-occur in the roughly 130 validation repertoires, with about 93% of cluster scores above 0. According to the authors, the approach could potentially be generalized to other disease states and immunological phenotypes. The classifier was reported to diagnose cytomegalovirus status with high specificity and sensitivity in both the original cohort and the validation cohort. A few of the identified cytomegalovirus-associated TCR beta chains were confirmed in vitro to be specific for cytomegalovirus antigens. A total of 150 to 200 TCR beta chains were listed by the study as associated with cytomegalovirus. Most TCR sequences were seen in very few donors, while some public TCRs were found in many individuals.

Receptors were amplified or captured by the immunoSEQ multiplex PCR assay. The study's own analysis went as follows. A statistical classification framework was developed to diagnose cytomegalovirus status using the catalog of TCR beta chain sequences. TCRdb carries this immuneACCESS record with in-frame sequences only. Its versions omit some clonotypes, under half of them owing to an unresolved V gene in the studies checked, with the rest unexplained. For V, J and clone size, that table is used; D and trimming come from the DNA. In all, the sample holds fewer than 100,000 clones, and less than 95% of those were seen once. Of the sample, 2.5% to 3.5% falls within the top ten clones. Points on this clone: Its antigen is unknown. The record has no base qualities; no much larger clone is one base away.

Separate from the roughly 630-subject first cohort, the validation cohort of around 130 subjects was the group to which the donors belonged. CDR1 SGHRS and CDR2 YFSETQ were looked up in the germline V gene. Clipping removes 0 bases from V and 4 bases from J, with 7 as the unmatched junction base count. The CDR3, from cysteine to phenylalanine, totals 15 residues. Of the read, only the CDR3 DNA is kept; its 45 bases are in frame from base 1. This receptor was identified in a woman aged 18-35 years in good health and CMV-seropositive. Sequencing used PBMCs. The V and J genes are TRBV5-1 and TRBJ2-7, and 7 junctional nucleotides match TRBD1. The CDR3 protein: CASSLGQGRNYEQYF. The DNA sequence is as follows: TGCGCCAGCAGCTTGGGACAGGGACGAAATTACGAGCAGTACTTC.